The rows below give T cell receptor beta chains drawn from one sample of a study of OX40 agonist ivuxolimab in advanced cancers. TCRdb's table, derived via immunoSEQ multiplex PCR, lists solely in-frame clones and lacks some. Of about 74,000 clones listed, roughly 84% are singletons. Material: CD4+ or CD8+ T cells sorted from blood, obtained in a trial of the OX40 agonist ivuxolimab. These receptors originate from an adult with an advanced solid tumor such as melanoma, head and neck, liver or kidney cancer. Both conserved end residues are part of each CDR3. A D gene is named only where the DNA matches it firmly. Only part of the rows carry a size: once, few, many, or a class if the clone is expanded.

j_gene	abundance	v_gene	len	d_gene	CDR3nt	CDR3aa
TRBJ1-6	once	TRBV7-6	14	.	TGTGCCAGCAGCTTAGATATCTTTAATTCACCCCTCCACTTT	CASSLDIFNSPLHF
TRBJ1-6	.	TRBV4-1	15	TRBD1	TGCGCCAGCAGCCGCCTCGGGACAGGGGTTTCACCCCTCCACTTT	CASSRLGTGVSPLHF
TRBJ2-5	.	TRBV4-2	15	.	TGTGCCAGCAGCCTAAATCCGGGGGTTAGGGAGACCCAGTACTTC	CASSLNPGVRETQYF
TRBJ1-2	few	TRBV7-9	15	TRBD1	TGTGCCAGCAGCTTAAGGGAGGGGGCCGCCTATGGCTACACCTTC	CASSLREGAAYGYTF
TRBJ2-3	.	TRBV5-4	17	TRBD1	TGTGCCAGCAGCTTCGACCCGGGACAGGGGAGCACAGATACGCAGTATTTT	CASSFDPGQGSTDTQYF
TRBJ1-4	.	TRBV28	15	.	TGTGCCAGCAGAGAACAAGCTTCCGTCTGGGATGAACTGTTTTTT	CASREQASVWDELFF
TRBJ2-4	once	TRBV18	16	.	TGTGCCAGCTCACCAAGTGCGGGGGCAATGAGAAACATTCAGTACTTC	CASSPSAGAMRNIQYF
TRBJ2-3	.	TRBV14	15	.	TGTGCCAGCAGCCCTCTCTGGACACCCACAGATACGCAGTATTTT	CASSPLWTPTDTQYF
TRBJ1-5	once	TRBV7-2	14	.	TGTGCCAGCAGCTTAGTTGGGGGGCGGCAGCCCCAGCATTTT	CASSLVGGRQPQHF
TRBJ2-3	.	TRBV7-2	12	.	TGTGCCAGCAGCATAACGACAGATACGCAGTATTTT	CASSITTDTQYF
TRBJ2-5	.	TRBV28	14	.	TGTGCCAGCAGTCGTTCAGGGTACGGGGAGACCCAGTACTTC	CASSRSGYGETQYF
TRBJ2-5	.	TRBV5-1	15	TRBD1	TGCGCCAGCAGCCCCTCGGGACAGCCGCAAGAGACCCAGTACTTC	CASSPSGQPQETQYF
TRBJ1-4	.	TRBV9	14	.	TGTGCCAGCAGCGCCAGCGGGGGTATCGAAAAACTGTTTTTT	CASSASGGIEKLFF
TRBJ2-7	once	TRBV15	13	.	TGTGCCACCAGCAAAAACCGAAACTACGAGCAGTACTTC	CATSKNRNYEQYF
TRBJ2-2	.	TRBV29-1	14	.	TGCAGCGTTGAAGGGGGCACACGTACCGGGGAGCTGTTTTTT	CSVEGGTRTGELFF
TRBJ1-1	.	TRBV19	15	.	TGTGCCAGTAGTCGTCCCGGGACACAGAACACTGAAGCTTTCTTT	CASSRPGTQNTEAFF
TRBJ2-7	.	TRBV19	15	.	TGTGCCAGTAGTATAGCGGCCCAGGGAACCTACGAGCAGTACTTC	CASSIAAQGTYEQYF
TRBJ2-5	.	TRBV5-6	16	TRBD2	TGTGCCAGCAGCTCCCTCCGGAGCGGGAGGACAGAGACCCAGTACTTC	CASSSLRSGRTETQYF
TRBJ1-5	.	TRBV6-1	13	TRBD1	TGTGCCAGCCTGACAGGGGGAAATCAGCCCCAGCATTTT	CASLTGGNQPQHF
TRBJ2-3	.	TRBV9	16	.	TGTGCCAGCAGCGTAGGTGTTAGCTTTAGCACAGATACGCAGTATTTT	CASSVGVSFSTDTQYF
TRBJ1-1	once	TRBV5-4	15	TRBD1	TGTGCCAGCAGCTTTCGGAGTGACAGGGGGCCCGAAGCTTTCTTT	CASSFRSDRGPEAFF
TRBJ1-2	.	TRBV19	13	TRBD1	TGTGCCAGTAGTATGAGACAGGGGTGGGGCTACACCTTC	CASSMRQGWGYTF
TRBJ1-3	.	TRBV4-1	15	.	TGCGCCAGCAGCCAAGCCCACGACTCTCGAAACACCATATATTTT	CASSQAHDSRNTIYF
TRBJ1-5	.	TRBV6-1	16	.	TGTGCCAGCAGTGAATTGGGGGGGGTCGGCAATCAGCCCCAGCATTTT	CASSELGGVGNQPQHF